Listed below are T cell receptor beta chains from one sample, sequenced in a study of beta chain features in type 1 diabetes. The protocol was immunoSEQ multiplex PCR, while the TCRdb copy is restricted to in-frame clones and leaves out a portion. The sample lists some 230,000 clones, 9% to 10% seen once, with just under 0.035% in the top ten. The specimen sequenced was naive CD4+ T cells from blood. These TCRs come from a woman under 30 in good health. The CDR3 runs from the conserved cysteine through the conserved F or W. Clone size is shown for a subset of rows, as once, few, many or a class of expanded clone.

clone_size	v_call	j_call	cdr3_aa
NA	TRBV15	TRBJ1-5	CATSRDRGSQPQHF
NA	TRBV30	TRBJ1-1	CAWSVGGARDTEAFF
NA	TRBV5-1	TRBJ1-2	CASSLKTGAVPNYGYTF
NA	TRBV9	TRBJ2-2	CASSVATGTGANTGELFF
few	TRBV2	TRBJ2-7	CASSTSGSSYEQYF
NA	TRBV18	NA	CASRREGASYEQYF
NA	TRBV5-4	TRBJ2-7	CASSYRDREDEQYF
few	TRBV18	TRBJ2-7	CASSPTGQSSGMGGQQYF
NA	TRBV29-1	TRBJ1-1	CSVEGLFNTEAFF
few	TRBV5-6	TRBJ2-3	CASSYLSGGAADTQYF
NA	TRBV5-1	TRBJ2-1	CASLLTGGSYNEQFF
few	TRBV5-1	TRBJ2-5	CASSLTSGTEPFQETQYF
many	TRBV4-2	TRBJ2-6	CASSLEGPRANVLTF
NA	TRBV30	TRBJ2-1	CAWSASGDRYNEQFF
NA	TRBV25-1	TRBJ2-3	CASSEGTGADTQYF
few	TRBV14	TRBJ2-3	CASSRPGIGTDTQYF
few	TRBV11-2	TRBJ2-5	CASSLGVSGGPQETQYF
NA	TRBV30	TRBJ1-2	CAWSTQGTFYGYTF
NA	TRBV2	TRBJ1-2	CASSEEQGIAGYTF
NA	TRBV14	TRBJ2-7	CASSQDIPGEQYF
NA	TRBV29-1	TRBJ2-1	CSARTSGKTSSYNEQFF
NA	TRBV19	TRBJ1-1	CASSPGDRVGEAFF
NA	TRBV30	TRBJ1-1	CASRTGKAFF
NA	TRBV7-9	TRBJ2-3	CASSDSGRFGDTQYF